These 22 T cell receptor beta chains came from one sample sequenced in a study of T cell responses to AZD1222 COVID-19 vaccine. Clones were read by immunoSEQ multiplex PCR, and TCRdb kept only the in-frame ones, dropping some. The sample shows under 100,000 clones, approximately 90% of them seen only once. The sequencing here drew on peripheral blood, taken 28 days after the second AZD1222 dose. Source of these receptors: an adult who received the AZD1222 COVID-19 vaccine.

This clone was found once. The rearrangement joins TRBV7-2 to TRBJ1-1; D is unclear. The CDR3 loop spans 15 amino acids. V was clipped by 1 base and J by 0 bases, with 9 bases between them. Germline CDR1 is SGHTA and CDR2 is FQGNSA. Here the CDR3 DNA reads TGTGCCAGCAGCTTAGTGGGAGGCATGAACACTGAAGCTTTCTTT. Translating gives CASSLVGGMNTEAFF.

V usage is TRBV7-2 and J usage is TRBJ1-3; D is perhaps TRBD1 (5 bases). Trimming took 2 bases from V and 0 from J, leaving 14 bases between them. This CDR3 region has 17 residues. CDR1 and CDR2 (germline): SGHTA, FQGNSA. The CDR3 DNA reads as TGTGCCAGCAGCTTACTGTTCCCGGACACCTCTGGAAACACCATATATTTT. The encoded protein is CASSLLFPDTSGNTIYF.

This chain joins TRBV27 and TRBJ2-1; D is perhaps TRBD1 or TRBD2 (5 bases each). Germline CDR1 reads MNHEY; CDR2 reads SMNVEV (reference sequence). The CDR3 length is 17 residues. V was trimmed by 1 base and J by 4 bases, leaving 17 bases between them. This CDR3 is CASSLYSGQLPYNEQFF. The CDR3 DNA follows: TGTGCCAGCAGTTTATACTCGGGGCAGCTTCCATACAATGAGCAGTTCTTC.

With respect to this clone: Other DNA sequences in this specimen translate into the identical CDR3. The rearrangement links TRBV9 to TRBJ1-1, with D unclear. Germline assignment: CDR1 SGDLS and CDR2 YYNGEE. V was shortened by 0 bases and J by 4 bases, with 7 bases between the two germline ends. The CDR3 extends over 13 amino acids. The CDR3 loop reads CASSVDAGTEAFF. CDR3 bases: TGTGCCAGCAGCGTAGACGCAGGCACTGAAGCTTTCTTT.

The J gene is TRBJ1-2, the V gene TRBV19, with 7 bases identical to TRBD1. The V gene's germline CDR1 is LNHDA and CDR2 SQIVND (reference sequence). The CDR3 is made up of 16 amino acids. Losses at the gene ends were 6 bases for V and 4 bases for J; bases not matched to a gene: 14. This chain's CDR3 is CASRTDRVSPLYGYTF. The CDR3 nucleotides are TGTGCCAGTAGAACCGACAGGGTATCACCCCTCTATGGCTACACCTTC.

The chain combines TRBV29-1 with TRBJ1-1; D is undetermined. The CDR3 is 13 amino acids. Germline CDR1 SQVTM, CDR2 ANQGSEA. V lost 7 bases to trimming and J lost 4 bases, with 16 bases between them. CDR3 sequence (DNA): TGCAGCGCCCGGAGGCCAGCAGGCACTGAAGCTTTCTTT. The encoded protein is CSARRPAGTEAFF.

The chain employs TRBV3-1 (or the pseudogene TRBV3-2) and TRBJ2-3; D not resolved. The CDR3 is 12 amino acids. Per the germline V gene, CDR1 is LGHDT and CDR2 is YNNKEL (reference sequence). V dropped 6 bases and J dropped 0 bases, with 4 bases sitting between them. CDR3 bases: TGTGCCAGCAGGTCCAGCACAGATACGCAGTATTTT. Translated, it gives CASRSSTDTQYF.

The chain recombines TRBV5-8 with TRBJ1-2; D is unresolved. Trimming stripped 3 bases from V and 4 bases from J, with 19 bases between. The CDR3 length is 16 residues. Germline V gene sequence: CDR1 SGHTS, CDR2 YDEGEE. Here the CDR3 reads CASSSWEQSLGYGYTF. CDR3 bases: TGTGCCAGCAGCTCTTGGGAACAGAGCCTTGGCTATGGCTACACCTTC.

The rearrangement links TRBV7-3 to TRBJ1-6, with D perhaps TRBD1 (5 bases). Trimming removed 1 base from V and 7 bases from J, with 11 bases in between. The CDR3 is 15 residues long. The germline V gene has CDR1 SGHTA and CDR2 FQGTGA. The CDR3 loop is CASSLSGAYNSPLHF. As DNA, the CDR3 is TGTGCCAGCAGCTTAAGCGGGGCATACAATTCACCCCTCCACTTT.

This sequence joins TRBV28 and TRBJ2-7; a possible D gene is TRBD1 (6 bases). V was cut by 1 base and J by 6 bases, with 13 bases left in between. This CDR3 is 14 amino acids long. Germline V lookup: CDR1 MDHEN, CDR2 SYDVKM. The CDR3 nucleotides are TGTGCCAGCAGTTTATCCGGGACAAGTGTCGAGCAGTACTTC. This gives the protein CASSLSGTSVEQYF.

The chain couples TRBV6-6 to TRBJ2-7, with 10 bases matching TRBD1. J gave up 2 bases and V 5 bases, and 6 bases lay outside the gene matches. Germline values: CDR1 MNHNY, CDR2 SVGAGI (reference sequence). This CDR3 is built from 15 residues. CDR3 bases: TGTGCCAGCAGTCAAGGACAGGGGGAAACCTACGAGCAGTACGTC. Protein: CASSQGQGETYEQYV.

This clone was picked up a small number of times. This chain's CDR3 is CATSRDAGATGELFF. CDR3 DNA sequence: TGTGCCACCAGCAGAGACGCAGGGGCCACCGGGGAGCTGTTTTTT. This rearrangement joins TRBV15 to TRBJ2-2, with D maybe TRBD1 (6 bases). The germline V and J ends were trimmed by 0 bases and 4 bases, with 9 bases remaining between them. This CDR3 spans 15 amino acids. Germline CDR1 reads LNHNV; CDR2 reads YYDKDF (reference sequence).

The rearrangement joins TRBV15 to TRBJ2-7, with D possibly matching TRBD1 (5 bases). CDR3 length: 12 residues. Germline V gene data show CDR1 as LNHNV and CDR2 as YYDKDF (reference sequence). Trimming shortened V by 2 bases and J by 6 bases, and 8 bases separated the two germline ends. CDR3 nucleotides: TGTGCCACCAGCAGACAGGGTTTCGAGCAGTACTTC. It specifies CATSRQGFEQYF.

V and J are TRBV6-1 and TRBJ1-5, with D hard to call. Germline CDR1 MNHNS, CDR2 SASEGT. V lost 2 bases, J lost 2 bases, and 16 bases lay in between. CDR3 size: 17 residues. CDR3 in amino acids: CASSEIRGGFGNQPQHF. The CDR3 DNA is TGTGCCAGCAGTGAAATCCGGGGAGGATTTGGCAATCAGCCCCAGCATTTT.

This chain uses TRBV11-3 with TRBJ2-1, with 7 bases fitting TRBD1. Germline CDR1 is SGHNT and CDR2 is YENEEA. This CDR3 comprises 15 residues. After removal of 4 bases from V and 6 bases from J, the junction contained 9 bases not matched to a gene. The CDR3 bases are TGTGCCAGCAGCTCCCGACAGGGAACCTTCAATGAGCAGTTCTTC. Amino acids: CASSSRQGTFNEQFF.

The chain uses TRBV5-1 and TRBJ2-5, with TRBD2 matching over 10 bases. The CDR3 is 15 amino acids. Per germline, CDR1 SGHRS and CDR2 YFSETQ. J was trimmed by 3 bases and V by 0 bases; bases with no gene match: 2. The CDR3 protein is CASSLGTSGEETQYF. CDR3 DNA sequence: TGCGCCAGCAGCTTGGGAACTAGCGGGGAAGAGACCCAGTACTTC.

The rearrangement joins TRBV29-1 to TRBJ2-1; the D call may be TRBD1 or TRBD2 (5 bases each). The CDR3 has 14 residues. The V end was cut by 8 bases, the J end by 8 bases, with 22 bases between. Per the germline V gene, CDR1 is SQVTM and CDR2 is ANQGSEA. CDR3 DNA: TGCAGCATGCACGGGGACGGATCGAGGGATGAGCAGTTCTTC. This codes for CSMHGDGSRDEQFF.

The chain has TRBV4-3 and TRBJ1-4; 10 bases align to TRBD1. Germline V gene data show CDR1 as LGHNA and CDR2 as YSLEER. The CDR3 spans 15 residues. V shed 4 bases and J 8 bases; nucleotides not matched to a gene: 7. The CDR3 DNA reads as TGCGCCAGCAGCCGATTGACAGGGGGCATGGAAAAACTGTTTTTT. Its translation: CASSRLTGGMEKLFF.

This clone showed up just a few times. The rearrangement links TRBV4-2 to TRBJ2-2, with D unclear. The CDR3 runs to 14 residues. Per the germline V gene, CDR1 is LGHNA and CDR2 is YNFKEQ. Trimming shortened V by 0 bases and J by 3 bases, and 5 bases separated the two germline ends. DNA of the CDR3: TGTGCCAGCAGCCAAGAGATGGACACCGGGGAGCTGTTTTTT. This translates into CASSQEMDTGELFF.

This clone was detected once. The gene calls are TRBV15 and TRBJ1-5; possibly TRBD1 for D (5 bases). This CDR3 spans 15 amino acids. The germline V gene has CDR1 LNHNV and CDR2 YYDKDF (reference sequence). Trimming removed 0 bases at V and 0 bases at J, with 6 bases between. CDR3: CATSREGLSNQPQHF. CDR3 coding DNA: TGTGCCACCAGCAGAGAGGGGCTTAGCAATCAGCCCCAGCATTTT.

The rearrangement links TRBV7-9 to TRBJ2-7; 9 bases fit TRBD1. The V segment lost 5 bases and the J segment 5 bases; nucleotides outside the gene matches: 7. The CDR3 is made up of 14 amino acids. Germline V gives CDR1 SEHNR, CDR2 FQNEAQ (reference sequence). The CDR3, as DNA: TGTGCCAGCAGCCCCCGGGACAGGGACAACGAGCAGTACGTC. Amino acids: CASSPRDRDNEQYV.

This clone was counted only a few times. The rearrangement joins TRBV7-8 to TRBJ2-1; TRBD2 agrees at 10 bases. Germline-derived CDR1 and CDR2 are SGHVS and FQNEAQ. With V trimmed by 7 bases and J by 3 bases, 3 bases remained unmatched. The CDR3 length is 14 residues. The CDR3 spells CASIASGGYNEQFF. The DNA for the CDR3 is TGTGCCAGCATCGCTAGCGGGGGCTACAATGAGCAGTTCTTC.